This is a list of T cell receptor beta chains from one sample in a study of vaccination and CD4 T cells after COVID-19. These receptors are not linked to any known antigen. TCRdb redid the calling of the PCR reads with MiXCR, one entry per CDR3 protein. The data hold about 16,000 distinct CDR3 sequences, with about 61% observed a single time. Specimen: CD4+ T cells from blood, cultured in vitro. The receptors shown here come from a human donor who had recovered from COVID-19. Each CDR3 is given with its conserved first and last residue. A D gene is named only where the DNA matches it firmly. The listing skips clone size in some rows; elsewhere it reads once, few, many or a size class.

>NA|TRBJ1-6|TRBV28|TRBD1
CASSIRQGESPLHF
TGTGCCAGCAGTATAAGACAGGGGGAATCACCCCTCCACTTT
>NA|TRBJ2-7|TRBV5-8|NA
CASSLIRGTRTYELYF
TGTGCCAGCAGCTTGATTCGCGGGACGAGGACCTACGAGCTGTACTTC
>NA|TRBJ2-2|TRBV7-9|NA
CASSFGSGTLNTGELFF
TGTGCCAGCAGCTTCGGGTCAGGGACTCTTAACACCGGGGAGCTGTTTTTT
>NA|TRBJ2-2|TRBV9|NA
CASSPSWETGELFF
TGTGCCAGCAGCCCCAGCTGGGAGACCGGGGAGCTGTTTTTT
>NA|TRBJ1-2|TRBV20-1|NA
CSARDRVGGGYTF
TGCAGTGCTAGAGACAGGGTAGGGGGTGGCTACACCTTC
>NA|TRBJ2-2|TRBV24-1|TRBD2
CATSDPGTSGRPNTGELFF
TGTGCCACCAGTGACCCCGGGACTAGCGGGAGACCGAACACCGGGGAGCTGTTTTTT
>few|TRBJ2-2|TRBV7-2|NA
CASSPLLGTGELFF
TGTGCCAGCAGCCCCCTCTTAGGTACCGGGGAGCTGTTTTTT
>NA|TRBJ1-2|TRBV7-2|NA
CASSLRGDYGYTF
TGTGCCAGCAGCTTACGAGGGGACTATGGCTACACCTTC
>few|TRBJ2-1|TRBV20-1|TRBD2
CSAITGTISSNEQFF
TGCAGTGCTATTACCGGGACTATTAGTTCCAATGAGCAGTTCTTC
>NA|TRBJ2-5|TRBV24-1|NA
CATGDPRGQETQYF
TGTGCCACCGGGGACCCGCGGGGACAAGAGACCCAGTACTTC
>NA|TRBJ2-2|TRBV10-1|NA
CASMARQYSGELFF
TGCGCCAGCATGGCCCGGCAATATTCCGGGGAGCTGTTTTTT
>few|TRBJ1-5|TRBV6-5|NA
CASSSTADQPQHF
TGTGCCAGCAGTTCGACAGCGGATCAGCCCCAGCATTTT
>NA|TRBJ2-1|TRBV7-2|NA
CASSQQPGAQNEQFF
TGTGCCAGCAGCCAACAGCCCGGGGCTCAGAATGAGCAGTTCTTC
>NA|TRBJ2-1|TRBV7-2|NA
CASSFTTAYNEQFF
TGTGCCAGCAGCTTCACTACTGCCTACAATGAGCAGTTCTTC
>NA|TRBJ1-6|TRBV21-1|NA
CASGGTGKASYNSPLHF
TGTGCCAGCGGGGGGACAGGGAAGGCCTCCTATAATTCACCCCTCCACTTT
>NA|TRBJ2-5|TRBV20-1|TRBD1
CSAREGRGLGETQYF
TGCAGTGCTAGAGAGGGCAGGGGGCTTGGAGAGACCCAGTACTTC
>NA|TRBJ1-2|TRBV7-2|NA
CASSLARMAEYGYTF
TGTGCCAGCAGCTTAGCGAGGATGGCCGAGTATGGCTACACCTTC
>NA|TRBJ1-1|TRBV3-1|NA
CASSQDGTIGDTEAFF
TGTGCCAGCAGCCAAGATGGGACTATAGGAGACACTGAAGCTTTCTTT
>NA|TRBJ1-1|TRBV20-1|NA
CSARRAGRLNTEAFF
TGCAGTGCTAGACGGGCAGGGAGACTGAACACTGAAGCTTTCTTT
>NA|TRBJ2-5|TRBV6-1|NA
CASTRGGAETQYF
TGTGCCAGCACCCGAGGAGGGGCAGAGACCCAGTACTTC